The subject of this entry is one TCR beta chain. The protocol was immunoSEQ multiplex PCR, while the TCRdb copy is restricted to in-frame clones and leaves out a portion. The sample lists about 190,000 clones; 65% to 80% were seen once. This sample is drawn from a study of blood T cell repertoires in COVID-19. CDR1 and CDR2 (germline): KGHSH, LQKENI. The length of the CDR3 is 13 residues. V was clipped by 3 bases and J by 8 bases; unmatched bases: 6. Sequences were obtained from peripheral blood. The chain joins TRBV18 to TRBJ1-2; TRBD1 matches at 7 bases. The source of this sequence is a man aged 45-65 years who had recovered from COVID-19. The CDR3 protein is CASSPPGGGGYTF. Here the CDR3 DNA reads TGTGCCAGCTCACCCCCAGGGGGTGGAGGCTACACCTTC.